This T cell receptor beta chain came from a study of shared clonotypes between healthy human individuals. The method was immunoSEQ multiplex PCR; TCRdb's version includes in-frame clones alone and lacks a portion of them. The table has fewer than 1.8 million clones, about 98.5% seen once; the top ten hold about 0.35%. The CDR3 consists of 12 residues. The V gene's germline CDR1 is SEHNR and CDR2 FQNEAQ (reference sequence). V lost 4 bases to trimming and J lost 5 bases, with 6 bases between them. This clonotype originated in a young man in good health. The sequencing sample was made of naive CD4+ T cells sorted from blood. Subset here: CD45RA+ positively selected. The J gene is TRBJ1-5, the V gene TRBV7-9, with D uncertain. CDR3 loop: CASSSRDQPQHF. CDR3 DNA: TGTGCCAGCAGCTCCCGAGATCAGCCCCAGCATTTT.